This entry features one TCR beta chain sequence. The data are from a study of blood T cell repertoires in COVID-19. Study-level information: Samples representing acute and convalescent COVID-19 were sourced from the United States, Italy and Spain.

The length of the CDR3 is 13 residues. V was pared by 5 bases and J by 4 bases, with 10 bases between. Germline assignment: CDR1 LNHDA and CDR2 SQIVND (reference sequence). Clones were read by immunoSEQ multiplex PCR, and TCRdb kept only the in-frame ones, dropping some. The table has 85,000 to 90,000 clones, 89% seen once. The sequence was collected from a woman aged 80 or older with active COVID-19. Sequencing was done on a sample of peripheral blood. The chain carries TRBV19 and TRBJ2-3, with D possibly matching TRBD2 (5 bases). The CDR3 region has the DNA TGTGCCAGTAGTCCTCCGGGGTCAGATACGCAGTATTTT. Its protein product is CASSPPGSDTQYF.